This T cell receptor (beta chain) was identified during a study of graft-versus-host responses after intestinal transplantation. Study-level background: As for transplant type, recipients had multivisceral, liver-intestinal, or isolated intestinal grafts. Tacrolimus and steroids were given for around three years to all recipients after anti-thymocyte globulin induction.

Comments on this clone: Antigen: not known.

Generated by immunoSEQ multiplex PCR, the TCRdb table keeps only in-frame clones and is missing some. Here the sample spans about 120,000 clones, 85% to 95% being singletons. V was clipped by 1 base and J by 1 base; unmatched bases: 4. From germline, CDR1 is SGDLS and CDR2 YYNGEE. This CDR3 contains 15 residues. Sample: unstimulated CD4+ T cells sorted from spleen or lymph node cells, taken before intestinal transplant. The TCR comes from a human donor who received an intestinal transplant. V gene TRBV9 combines with J gene TRBJ1-1, with 7 bases fitting TRBD1. CDR3 sequence reads: CASSVRDRENTEAFF. The CDR3 region has the DNA TGTGCCAGCAGCGTAAGGGACAGAGAGAACACTGAAGCTTTCTTT.